This T cell receptor (beta chain) was sequenced in a study of T-cell memory formation after mild COVID-19. Study conclusions and caveats: Researchers report contracting CD4+ clones mostly in CM and EM, with CD8+ clones in EMRA. Whether second-wave clones peaking at day 37 were SARS-CoV-2 specific went unconfirmed.

V lost 0 bases and J 7 bases, leaving 16 bases between the germline ends. Germline CDR1 and CDR2: LGHNA and YNFKEQ. The CDR3 covers 16 residues. TCRdb recomputed calls from the 5' RACE reads with MiXCR, one row per CDR3 protein. This table has fewer than 250,000 distinct CDR3 sequences, about a sixth appearing once. To note about this clonotype: The antigen is unknown.

The sequence derives from an adult woman who had mild COVID-19 (a few samples of this study predate the infection). Cell type and time point are not known. This chain connects TRBV4-2 to TRBJ2-1, with D possibly TRBD1 on 5 matching bases. The sample comprised PBMCs or a T cell subset sorted from them (not recorded which). CDR3 nucleotides: TGTGCCAGCAGCCAAGATCCAGGGAAAAAATGGAATGAGCAGTTCTTC. Its protein is CASSQDPGKKWNEQFF.